This T cell receptor (beta chain) originates from a study of early T cells in non-severe SARS-CoV-2 infection. This clonotype showed up many times. The antigen is not known. With 0 bases removed from V and 11 bases from J, the gap between germline ends came to 11 bases. This CDR3 contains 12 residues. Germline loops: CDR1 ENHRY, CDR2 SYGVKD. TCRdb analysed the 5' RACE reads with MiXCR anew, one entry per CDR3 protein. The sample includes over 45,000 distinct CDR3 sequences, around 6% of them seen just once. Study-level results: Private and CD4 specificities were missed by VDJdb matching, skewed to anti-spike CD8.

The source of this sequence is an adult who was a healthcare worker with PCR-confirmed SARS-CoV-2 infection or an uninfected control (not recorded which). The sample was whole blood. This chain uses TRBV10-3 with TRBJ2-7; D might be TRBD2 (6 bases). In nucleotides, the CDR3 is TGTGCCATCAGTGAGTCCGACGGGAGAGAGTACTTC. This sequence encodes CAISESDGREYF.